This T cell receptor (beta chain) was profiled in a study of metastatic and nonmetastatic thyroid tumors (dated by TCRdb to 2020 to 2021). Turning to the overall study: The researchers compared repertoires between peripheral blood samples and tumor or nodule tissue samples from patients with malignant or benign thyroid disease.

The library was generated by PCR. The instrument given in TCRdb is Illumina HiSeq 4000. High-throughput sequencing was used to profile the CDR3 region of the TCR beta-chain in every patient. As for how the authors treated the data: The researchers built a classifier to tell apart papillary thyroid cancer patients with distant metastasis, based on CDR3 differences among clinicopathological groups. The Shannon index was used to assess repertoire diversity, and the Morisita-Horn index was used to assess tumor-blood repertoire similarity. TCRdb trimmed the raw reads at Q25, called clones with MiXCR and kept productive beta chains. TCRdb's processing, not the study's, gives the V and J calls here. This sample lists about 33,000 clones; about a sixth were detected once. The ten largest account for roughly 12% of the sample. This clone was counted at least ten times. Its antigen is currently not known. One base away there is no much larger clone; base qualities are not given.

No treatment had been received by any patient before thyroid surgery. Using T-cell receptor beta sequencing, the study looked back at clinical samples from patients collected from about 2011 to 2018. The paper's findings and limits, for the study overall: In both blood and tumor samples, malignant tumors were reported to have significantly higher TCR beta diversity than benign nodules.

Counted from cysteine to phenylalanine, this CDR3 has 17 amino acids. The DNA shown is the 51-base CDR3, in frame from base 1. Deletion took 3 bases off V and 0 bases off J, with a span of 19 bases between the germline ends. From the germline V gene (reference sequence), CDR1 is GTSNPN and CDR2 is SVGIG. Sequenced sample: blood. The chain is encoded by TRBV30 joined to TRBJ2-3; the D segment cannot be called with confidence. This receptor was identified in a male donor with papillary thyroid cancer or a benign thyroid nodule (not recorded which). Some clones in this sample may be carry-over from other donors' samples. Here the CDR3 is given as CAWRATRQTSSTDTQYF. The DNA is as follows: TGTGCCTGGAGGGCGACCCGCCAAACTTCTAGCACAGATACGCAGTATTTT.